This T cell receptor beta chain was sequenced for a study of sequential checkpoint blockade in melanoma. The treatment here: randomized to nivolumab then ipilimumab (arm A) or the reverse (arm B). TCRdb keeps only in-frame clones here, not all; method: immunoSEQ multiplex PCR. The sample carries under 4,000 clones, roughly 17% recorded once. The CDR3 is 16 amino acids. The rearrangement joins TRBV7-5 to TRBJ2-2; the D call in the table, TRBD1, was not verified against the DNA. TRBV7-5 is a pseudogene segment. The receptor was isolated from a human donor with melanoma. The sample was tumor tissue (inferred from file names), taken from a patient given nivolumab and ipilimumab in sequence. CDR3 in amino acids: CASSVTGSANTGELFF. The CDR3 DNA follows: TGTGCCAGCAGCGTTACAGGGTCCGCGAACACCGGGGAGCTGTTTTTT.